One and the same sample provided the 10 T cell receptor beta chains below, sequenced in a study of cytomegalovirus exposure and HLA in healthy donors. The study ran its PCR with 60 Vbeta and 13 Jbeta primers. Libraries were prepared by immunoSEQ multiplex PCR; TCRdb keeps only in-frame clonotypes and omits some of them. The top ten clones hold roughly 4.8% of a sample with fewer than 200,000 clones, more than 70% of them seen once. The sequenced material came from PBMCs. These receptors all stem from a woman in her forties or fifties in good health and CMV-seropositive.

This chain uses TRBV5-1 with TRBJ2-2; D perhaps matches TRBD2 (5 bases). Germline V gene sequence: CDR1 SGHRS, CDR2 YFSETQ. The CDR3 has 15 residues. V was clipped by 4 bases and J by 6 bases, with 16 bases between them. CDR3 in amino acids: CASSPLVGVSGELFF. The CDR3 nucleotides read TGCGCCAGCAGCCCGTTGGTCGGGGTGTCCGGGGAGCTGTTTTTT.

The chain uses TRBV2 and TRBJ2-3; no definite D call. The germline gives CDR1 SNHLY, CDR2 FYNNEI. V gave up 2 bases and J gave up 3 bases, with 9 bases separating them. CDR3 size: 14 residues. Written as DNA, the CDR3 is TGTGCCAGCAGTGAAAGTAGGAGAACAGATACGCAGTATTTT. Translation: CASSESRRTDTQYF.

The chain has TRBV15 and TRBJ1-5; possible D gene TRBD1, 6 bases. V gave up 11 bases and J gave up 6 bases, with 23 bases separating them. This CDR3 has 15 residues. Germline V gene data show CDR1 as LNHNV and CDR2 as YYDKDF (reference sequence). The CDR3 bases are TGTGCCGCAAGCCCTCCGGGACACGGAGTTCAGCCCCAGCATTTT. This codes for CAASPPGHGVQPQHF.

The V gene is TRBV4-2, the J gene TRBJ2-1, with 7 bases lining up with TRBD2. There are 16 residues in the CDR3. Germline V CDR1 and CDR2: LGHNA, YNFKEQ. The V and J ends lost 1 base and 8 bases, in that order; junction bases with no gene match: 11. CDR3 DNA sequence: TGTGCCAGCAGCCAAGGTGGACTAGTATCACTAGATGAGCAGTTCTTC. It specifies CASSQGGLVSLDEQFF.

The J gene is TRBJ1-2, the V gene TRBV29-1, with D tentatively TRBD1 (6 bases). The CDR3 consists of 16 residues. V was cut by 4 bases and J by 2 bases, with 20 bases left in between. The germline V gene encodes CDR1 SQVTM and CDR2 ANQGSEA. The CDR3 loop reads CSVVGTTAGGNYGYTF. The CDR3 bases are TGCAGCGTTGTGGGGACCACGGCTGGGGGCAACTATGGCTACACCTTC.

This chain uses TRBV5-5 with TRBJ1-4; 8 bases line up with TRBD1. The CDR3 spans 17 residues. V lost 0 bases to trimming and J lost 8 bases; unmatched junction nucleotides: 12. Germline CDR1 SGHKS, CDR2 YYEKEE (reference sequence). CDR3 sequence: CASSLVLPRGQGEKLFF. The CDR3 bases are TGTGCCAGCAGCTTGGTGTTACCCAGGGGGCAAGGGGAAAAACTGTTTTTT. The entire variable domain, with the rest obtained from reference TRBV5-5 and TRBJ1-4, is as follows: DAGVTQSPTHLIKTRGQQVTLRCSPISGHKSVSWYQQVLGQGPQFIFQYYEKEERGRGNFPDRFSARQFPNYSSELNVNALLLGDSALYLCASSLVLPRGQGEKLFFGSGTQLSVL.

The chain employs TRBV29-1 and TRBJ1-3; D remains ambiguous. Trimming removed 3 bases from V and 6 bases from J, with 15 bases in between. The CDR3 has 14 residues. Germline lookup yields CDR1 SQVTM and CDR2 ANQGSEA. CDR3 amino acids: CSVESSPALNTIYF. The CDR3 nucleotides are TGCAGCGTTGAGAGCTCCCCCGCCCTAAACACCATATATTTT.

This clone came up a few times. The V and J genes are TRBV27 and TRBJ1-2; D is possibly TRBD1 (6 bases). The CDR3 sequence is 17 residues long. V gave up 5 bases and J gave up 4 bases, with 23 bases separating them. Germline-derived CDR1 and CDR2 are MNHEY and SMNVEV (reference sequence). Here the CDR3 reads CASSPLSWRGLGYGYTF. For the CDR3, the DNA is TGTGCCAGCAGTCCCCTCTCATGGCGGGGGCTCGGCTATGGCTACACCTTC.

V gene TRBV10-3 combines with J gene TRBJ2-3; TRBD2 matches at 8 bases. Trimming removed 5 bases from V and 2 bases from J; junction bases left unmatched: 12. The CDR3 is 17 residues long. Germline assignment: CDR1 ENHRY and CDR2 SYGVKD. CDR3 in DNA: TGTGCCATCAGTTGGTTCAGCGGGGGACACTTCACAGATACGCAGTATTTT. Translating it yields CAISWFSGGHFTDTQYF.

This clone was counted only a few times. The chain carries TRBV5-1 and TRBJ2-1, with 10 nucleotides matching TRBD2. This CDR3 spans 15 amino acids. Germline values: CDR1 SGHRS, CDR2 YFSETQ. J lost 7 bases, V lost 4 bases, and 8 bases had no gene match. Written as DNA, the CDR3 is TGCGCCAGCAGCCTTGCTAGCGGGAGTGGAAATGAGCAGTTCTTC. It translates to CASSLASGSGNEQFF. The full variable domain, its missing parts supplied by reference TRBV5-1 and TRBJ2-1, is KAGVTQTPRYLIKTRGQQVTLSCSPISGHRSVSWYQQTPGQGLQFLFEYFSETQRNKGNFPGRFSGRQFSNSRSEMNVSTLELGDSALYLCASSLASGSGNEQFFGPGTRLTVL.